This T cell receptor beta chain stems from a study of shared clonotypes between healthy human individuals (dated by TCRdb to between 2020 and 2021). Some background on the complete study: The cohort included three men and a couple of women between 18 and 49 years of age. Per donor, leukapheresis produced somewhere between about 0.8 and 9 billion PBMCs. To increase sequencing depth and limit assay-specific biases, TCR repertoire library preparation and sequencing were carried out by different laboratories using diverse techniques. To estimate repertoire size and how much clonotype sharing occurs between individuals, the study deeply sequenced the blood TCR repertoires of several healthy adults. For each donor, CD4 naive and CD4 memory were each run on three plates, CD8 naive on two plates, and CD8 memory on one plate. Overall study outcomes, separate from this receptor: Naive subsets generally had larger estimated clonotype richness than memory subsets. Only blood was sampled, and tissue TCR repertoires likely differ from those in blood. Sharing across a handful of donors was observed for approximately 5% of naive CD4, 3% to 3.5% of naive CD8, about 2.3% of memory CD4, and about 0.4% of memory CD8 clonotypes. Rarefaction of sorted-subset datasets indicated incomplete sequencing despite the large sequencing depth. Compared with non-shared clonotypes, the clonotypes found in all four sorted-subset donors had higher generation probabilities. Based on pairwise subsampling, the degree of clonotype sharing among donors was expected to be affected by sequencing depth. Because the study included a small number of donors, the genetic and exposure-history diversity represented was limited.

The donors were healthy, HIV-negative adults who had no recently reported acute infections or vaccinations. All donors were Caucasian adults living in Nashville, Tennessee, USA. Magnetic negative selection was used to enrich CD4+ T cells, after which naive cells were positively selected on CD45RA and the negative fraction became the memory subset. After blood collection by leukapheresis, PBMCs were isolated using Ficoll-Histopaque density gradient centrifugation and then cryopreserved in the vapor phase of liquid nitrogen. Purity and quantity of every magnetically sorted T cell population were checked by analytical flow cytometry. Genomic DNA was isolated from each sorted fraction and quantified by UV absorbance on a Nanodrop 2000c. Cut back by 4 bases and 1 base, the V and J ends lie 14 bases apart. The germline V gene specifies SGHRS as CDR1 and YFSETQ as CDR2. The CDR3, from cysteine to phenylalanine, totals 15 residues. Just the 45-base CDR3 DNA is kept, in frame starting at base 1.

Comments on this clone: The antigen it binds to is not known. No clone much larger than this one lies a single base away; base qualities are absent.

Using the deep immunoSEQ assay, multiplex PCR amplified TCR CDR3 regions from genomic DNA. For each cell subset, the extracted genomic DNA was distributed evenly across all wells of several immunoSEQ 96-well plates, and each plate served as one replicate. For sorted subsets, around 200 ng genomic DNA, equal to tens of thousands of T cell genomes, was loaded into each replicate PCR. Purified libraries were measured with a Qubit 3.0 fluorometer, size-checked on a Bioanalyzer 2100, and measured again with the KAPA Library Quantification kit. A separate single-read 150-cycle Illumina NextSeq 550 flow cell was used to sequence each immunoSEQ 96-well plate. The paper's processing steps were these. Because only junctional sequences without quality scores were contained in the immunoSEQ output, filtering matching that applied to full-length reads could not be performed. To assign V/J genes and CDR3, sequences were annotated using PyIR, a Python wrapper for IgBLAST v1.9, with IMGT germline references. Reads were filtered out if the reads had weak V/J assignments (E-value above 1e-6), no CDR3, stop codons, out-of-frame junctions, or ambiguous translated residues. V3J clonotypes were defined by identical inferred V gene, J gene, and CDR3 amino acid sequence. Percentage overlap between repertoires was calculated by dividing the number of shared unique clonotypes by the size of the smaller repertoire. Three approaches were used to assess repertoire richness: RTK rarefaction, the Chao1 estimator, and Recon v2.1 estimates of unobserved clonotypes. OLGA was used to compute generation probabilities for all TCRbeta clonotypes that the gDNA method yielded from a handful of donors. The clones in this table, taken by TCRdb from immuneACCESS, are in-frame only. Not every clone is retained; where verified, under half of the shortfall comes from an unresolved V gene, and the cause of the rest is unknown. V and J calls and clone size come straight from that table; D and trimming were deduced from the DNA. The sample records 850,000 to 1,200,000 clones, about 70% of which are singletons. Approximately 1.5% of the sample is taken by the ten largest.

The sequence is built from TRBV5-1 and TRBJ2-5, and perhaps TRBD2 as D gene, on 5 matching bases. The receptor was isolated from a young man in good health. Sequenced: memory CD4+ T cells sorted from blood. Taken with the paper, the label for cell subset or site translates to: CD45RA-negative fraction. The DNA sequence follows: TGCGCCAGCAGCCCCCTGGAGGCAGTCCAAGAGACCCAGTACTTC. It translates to CASSPLEAVQETQYF.